The clone carrying this T cell receptor (beta chain) was recorded once. The antigen is unknown. TCRdb processed the reads anew with MiXCR; each CDR3 protein has one entry. The data hold roughly 300,000 distinct CDR3 sequences, with around 25% observed a single time. CDR3 size: 13 residues. Trimming cost V 3 bases and J 3 bases, with 9 bases left between them. Germline V gene lookup returns CDR1 GTSNPN and CDR2 SVGIG (reference sequence). The data belong to a study of T cell repertoires in cytomegalovirus infection. Study-wide results and limits: CMV-specific HLA-C-restricted TCR beta clonotypes dominated the ex vivo response.

This receptor was identified in a human donor in good health (CMV status not recorded). Some clones in this sample may be carry-over from other donors' samples. V gene TRBV30 combines with J gene TRBJ2-1, with a possible D match to TRBD2 (6 bases). Sequencing was done on a sample of PBMCs. Written as DNA, the CDR3 is TGTGCCTGGAGGGCCGGGAGCTACAATGAGCAGTTCTTC. Encoded protein: CAWRAGSYNEQFF.